A selection of T cell receptor beta chains follows, all from one sample in a study of T cell responses to AZD1222 COVID-19 vaccine. The repertoire was sequenced with immunoSEQ multiplex PCR; TCRdb's copy has only in-frame clones and lacks some. The sample consists of about 67,000 clones, 80% to 90% of them appearing once. The starting material was peripheral blood, obtained on day 0 of AZD1222 vaccination. The receptor source for this set is an adult in good health. Both conserved end residues are part of each CDR3. D genes are given only for firm matches. The size entry is marked missing in some rows and otherwise reads once, few, many or a size class.

j_call v_call clone_size d_call cdr3_nt cdr3_aa
TRBJ1-5 TRBV27 - - TGTGCCAGCAGTCGGGACATCCGTAGCAATCAGCCCCAGCATTTT CASSRDIRSNQPQHF
TRBJ1-2 TRBV27 once TRBD1 TGTGCCAGCAGTTCTCAGGACAGGGGGCTCTATGGCTACACCTTC CASSSQDRGLYGYTF
TRBJ2-7 TRBV28 - TRBD2 TGTGCCAGCAGTTTTTCTTCTAGCGGGGGCACCTACGAGCAGTACTTC CASSFSSSGGTYEQYF
TRBJ2-7 TRBV11-2 - TRBD1 TGTGCCAGCAGCTTAGTCCGGGACAGCACCTACGAGCAGTACTTC CASSLVRDSTYEQYF
TRBJ1-2 TRBV3-1/TRBV3-2 - - TGTGCCAGCAGCCAAGTTCTGATATCGTCCTGGGATGGCTACACCTTC CASSQVLISSWDGYTF
TRBJ2-7 TRBV24-1 - - TGTGCCACCAGTGATCCCGGCCACGTCCCCGAGCAGTACTTC CATSDPGHVPEQYF
TRBJ1-1 TRBV19 - TRBD1 TGTGCCAGTAGCTCGGACAGGGGCACTGAAGCTTTCTTT CASSSDRGTEAFF
TRBJ1-2 TRBV18 - - TGTGCCAGCTCACCCTTGGAAGCAAATGGCTACACCTTC CASSPLEANGYTF
TRBJ2-5 TRBV5-6 - - TGTGCCAGCAGCTCGATCCAGTACCAAGAGACCCAGTACTTC CASSSIQYQETQYF
TRBJ1-1 TRBV15 - - TGTGCCACCCAGAAGTACGGTAACACTGAAGCTTTCTTT CATQKYGNTEAFF
TRBJ2-2 TRBV29-1 once TRBD1 TGTAGAGAGGGGGCGCGGACCGGGGAGCTGTTTTTT CREGARTGELFF
TRBJ1-1 TRBV28 - TRBD1 TGTGCCAGCAGTTCCCCGGGACAGGGGGCTTCGAACACTGAAGCTTTCTTT CASSSPGQGASNTEAFF
TRBJ2-7 TRBV20-1 - - TGCAGTGCTAGTAACCAGGAAGCCTCCGAGCAGTACTTC CSASNQEASEQYF
TRBJ1-1 TRBV2 - - TGTGCCAGGGGAGGGGGGAACACTGAAGCTTTCTTT CARGGGNTEAFF
TRBJ2-7 TRBV4-3 - - TGCGCCAGCAGCCAAGAATCTGGGCAGGGTATGTACGAGCAGTACTTC CASSQESGQGMYEQYF
TRBJ1-2 TRBV10-2 - TRBD1 TGCGCCAGCTCCCCCGGCCTTGACAGGGGATATGGCTACACCTTC CASSPGLDRGYGYTF
TRBJ2-2 TRBV30 - - TGTGCCTGGGCGGGGAACACCGGGGAGCTGTTTTTT CAWAGNTGELFF
TRBJ1-2 TRBV2 - - TGTGCCAGCACTGGGTTTCCGGACATCTCTGACTATGGCTACACCTTC CASTGFPDISDYGYTF
TRBJ2-2 TRBV5-1 - TRBD2 TGCGCCAGCAGGCCTACTAGCGACACCGGGGAGCTGTTTTTT CASRPTSDTGELFF
TRBJ1-5 TRBV7-3 few TRBD1 TGTGCCAGCAGCTTAACCCGGGACAGAGCTAATCAGCCCCAGCATTTT CASSLTRDRANQPQHF
TRBJ1-1 TRBV18 once - TGTGCCAGCTCACCAACAGAGATGAACACTGAAGCTTTCTTT CASSPTEMNTEAFF
TRBJ2-3 TRBV28 - TRBD2 TGTGCCAGCAGGGGGTCGGGGGGACCCACAGATACGCAGTATTTT CASRGSGGPTDTQYF